What follows is one TCR beta chain and its context. Antigen specificity is unknown. It was at deep level that the assay was run. Clones were sequenced by immunoSEQ multiplex PCR, and TCRdb holds only the in-frame ones, with some missing. Among some 2,500,000 clones listed, 85% to 95% were seen once. This sample stems from a study of shared clonotypes between healthy human individuals. General study findings and limits: Generally, estimated richness proved larger in naive subsets than it did in memory subsets. Large sequencing depth failed to make sorted-subset sequencing complete, rarefaction showed.

The ends were cut back, 0 bases at V and 6 bases at J, with 13 bases in the middle. This CDR3 has 14 amino acids. CDR1 is SGHRS, CDR2 YFSETQ, per germline. It was into CD45RA+ naive and CD45RA-negative memory subsets that the CD4+ cells were split. Sequencing input: naive CD4+ T cells from PBMCs. Noted subset: CD45RA+ positively selected. This TCR was recovered from a man aged 18 to 30 in good health. Some clones in this sample may be carry-over from other donors' samples. The rearrangement links TRBV5-1 to TRBJ2-7; D gene ambiguous. The CDR3 protein is CASSLEASASEQYF. CDR3 bases: TGCGCCAGCAGCTTGGAAGCCTCGGCGAGCGAGCAGTACTTC. The full variable domain, in which reference TRBV5-1 and TRBJ2-7 provide the parts outside the CDR3, is KAGVTQTPRYLIKTRGQQVTLSCSPISGHRSVSWYQQTPGQGLQFLFEYFSETQRNKGNFPGRFSGRQFSNSRSEMNVSTLELGDSALYLCASSLEASASEQYFGPGTRLTVT.